Below, 29 T cell receptor beta chains from the same sample are listed, as sequenced in a study of control samples from healthy donors and cancer patients. Profiling relied on immunoSEQ multiplex PCR, and the TCRdb table lists in-frame clones only, not all of them. The table includes roughly 100,000 clones, about 86% detected once. Sequencing was performed on blood. These receptors came from a man aged 30 to 39 in good health.

This chain uses TRBV6-6 with TRBJ2-7; D unclear. V was trimmed by 5 bases and J by 3 bases, leaving 11 bases between them. The CDR3 spans 13 residues. Germline assignment: CDR1 MNHNY and CDR2 SVGAGI (reference sequence). The CDR3 nucleotides are TGTGCCAGCAGTAAAATACCTGACTACGAGCAGTACTTC. This sequence encodes CASSKIPDYEQYF.

The chain recombines TRBV3-1 (or the pseudogene TRBV3-2) with TRBJ2-6; TRBD1 is a possible D gene (5 bases). Trimming stripped 3 bases from V and 4 bases from J, with 13 bases between. The CDR3 sequence is 16 residues long. The germline V gene has CDR1 LGHDT and CDR2 YNNKEL (reference sequence). The CDR3 is CASSHNQGSGANVLTF. The DNA for the CDR3 is TGTGCCAGCAGCCATAACCAGGGCTCCGGGGCCAACGTCCTGACTTTC.

This chain's CDR3 is CASSMERKCSYNEQFF. CDR3 bases: TGTGCCAGCAGCATGGAACGGAAATGTTCCTACAATGAGCAGTTCTTC. The chain is built from TRBV21-1 and TRBJ2-1. TRBV21-1 is given as a pseudogene. This CDR3 contains 16 residues.

The rearrangement uses TRBV7-8 and TRBJ2-7; D is unresolved. Trimming cost V 3 bases and J 4 bases, with 16 bases left between them. The CDR3 spans 15 residues. Germline V gene sequence: CDR1 SGHVS, CDR2 FQNEAQ. The CDR3 reads CASSFRGSKEYEQYF. The CDR3 DNA reads as TGTGCCAGCAGCTTCCGTGGGTCGAAAGAATACGAGCAGTACTTC.

This clone was recorded only once. The chain recombines TRBV7-6 with TRBJ2-1; no firm D call. The CDR3 totals 12 residues. Germline CDR1 SGHVS, CDR2 FNYEAQ. Trimming pared 2 bases from V and 3 bases from J, leaving 2 bases between. CDR3 in DNA: TGTGCCAGCAGCTTAAGCTACAATGAGCAGTTCTTC. Its protein product is CASSLSYNEQFF.

This clone appeared a single time. The rearrangement uses TRBV7-2 and TRBJ2-5, with a tentative D call TRBD2 (5 bases). Between the trimmed V and J ends, which lost 1 base and 1 base, there was a span of 7 bases. CDR3 size: 14 residues. CDR1 SGHTA and CDR2 FQGNSA come from the germline V gene. As DNA, the CDR3 is TGTGCCAGCAGCTTAGGAGCGGCCCAAGAGACCCAGTACTTC. Translated: CASSLGAAQETQYF.

This clone is a singleton in its sample. This chain links TRBV5-1 with TRBJ1-2; D is unclear. Trimming took 6 bases from V and 0 from J, leaving 12 bases between them. Germline V gene data show CDR1 as SGHRS and CDR2 as YFSETQ. The CDR3 totals 14 residues. DNA for the CDR3: TGCGCCAGCACCGGACCGTTTCCTAACTATGGCTACACCTTC. Translation gives CASTGPFPNYGYTF.

The rearrangement joins TRBV6-1 to TRBJ1-6, with 7 bases matching TRBD1. Germline CDR1 and CDR2: MNHNS and SASEGT. CDR3 size: 15 residues. Trimming cost V 1 base and J 8 bases; bases outside gene matches: 5. This CDR3 reads CASSEEGARDSPLHF. CDR3 sequence (DNA): TGTGCCAGCAGTGAAGAGGGGGCTAGGGATTCACCCCTCCACTTT.

V and J are TRBV4-3 and TRBJ1-2; D call uncertain. V dropped 3 bases and J dropped 0 bases, with 8 bases sitting between them. The CDR3 totals 14 residues. Germline CDR1 is LGHNA and CDR2 is YSLEER. Written as DNA, the CDR3 is TGCGCCAGCAGCCATAAAATTTCTAACTATGGCTACACCTTC. This codes for CASSHKISNYGYTF.

V is TRBV15 and J is TRBJ1-6, with a possible D match to TRBD1 (5 bases). The V gene's germline CDR1 is LNHNV and CDR2 YYDKDF (reference sequence). V gave up 4 bases and J gave up 7 bases, with 14 bases separating them. The CDR3 spans 15 residues. The chain's CDR3 is CATSTAGGWNSPLHF. In nucleotides, the CDR3 is TGTGCCACCAGCACGGCGGGGGGATGGAATTCACCCCTCCACTTT.

V is TRBV6-5 and J is TRBJ1-3, with 8 bases identical to TRBD1. The trim removed 7 bases at V and 4 bases at J, leaving 6 bases unmatched. This CDR3 has 14 residues. Germline CDR1 reads MNHEY; CDR2 reads SVGAGI. This chain's CDR3 is CASNSRDRGNTIYF. The CDR3 DNA reads as TGTGCCAGCAACAGCCGGGACAGGGGAAACACCATATATTTT.

The chain uses TRBV19 and TRBJ1-2; D gene unclear. The CDR3 contains 11 residues. CDR1 is LNHDA, CDR2 SQIVND, per germline (reference sequence). The V end was cut by 3 bases, the J end by 3 bases, with 2 bases between. The CDR3 reads CASSIDYGYTF. The CDR3 region has the DNA TGTGCCAGTAGTATCGACTATGGCTACACCTTC.

The gene calls are TRBV5-1 and TRBJ2-3; no firm D call. There are 15 residues in the CDR3. Looked up from germline, CDR1 is SGHRS and CDR2 is YFSETQ. V was pared by 1 base and J by 4 bases, with 13 bases between. The CDR3 is CASSLRSGGADTQYF. For the CDR3, the DNA is TGCGCCAGCAGCTTGAGATCAGGTGGAGCAGATACGCAGTATTTT. Based on the CDR3 plus reference TRBV5-1 and TRBJ2-3, the full variable domain is KAGVTQTPRYLIKTRGQQVTLSCSPISGHRSVSWYQQTPGQGLQFLFEYFSETQRNKGNFPGRFSGRQFSNSRSEMNVSTLELGDSALYLCASSLRSGGADTQYFGPGTRLTVL.

This clone occurred once. V is TRBV2 and J is TRBJ1-5; D is uncertain. CDR1 and CDR2 (germline): SNHLY, FYNNEI. The V end was cut by 3 bases, the J end by 3 bases, with 12 bases between. The CDR3 consists of 15 residues. CDR3 coding DNA: TGTGCCAGCAGTGACGGGAAACCCCACAATCAGCCCCAGCATTTT. Protein: CASSDGKPHNQPQHF. The entire variable domain, with the rest obtained from reference TRBV2 and TRBJ1-5, is as follows: EPEVTQTPSHQVTQMGQEVILRCVPISNHLYFYWYRQILGQKVEFLVSFYNNEISEKSEIFDDQFSVERPDGSNFTLKIRSTKLEDSAMYFCASSDGKPHNQPQHFGDGTRLSIL.

The chain recombines TRBV9 with TRBJ1-5; no clear D. Per the germline V gene, CDR1 is SGDLS and CDR2 is YYNGEE. The CDR3 covers 14 residues. Trimming shortened V by 3 bases and J by 8 bases, and 15 bases separated the two germline ends. In DNA, the CDR3 is TGTGCCAGCAGCGCTGAAATAGAAGTTGAGCCCCAGCATTTT. Translation: CASSAEIEVEPQHF.

The rearrangement links TRBV6-5 to TRBJ1-5, with 8 bases that match TRBD1. J gave up 7 bases and V 8 bases, and 7 bases lay outside the gene matches. The CDR3 is 13 residues long. CDR1 is MNHEY and CDR2 is SVGAGI in the germline V gene. The chain's CDR3 is CASGDRGGQPQHF. The CDR3 DNA reads as TGTGCCAGCGGAGACAGGGGAGGGCAGCCCCAGCATTTT.

The V call is TRBV7-3, the J call TRBJ1-2, with a weak D call TRBD1 (6 bases). V dropped 4 bases and J dropped 3 bases, with 12 bases sitting between them. The V gene's germline CDR1 is SGHTA and CDR2 FQGTGA. The CDR3 is 14 amino acids. The CDR3 DNA sequence: TGTGCCAGCAGCTCTTTCAGGACAGACTATGGCTACACCTTC. It specifies CASSSFRTDYGYTF.

This chain uses TRBV10-1 with TRBJ2-5; D unresolved. The germline V gene has CDR1 WNHNN and CDR2 SYGVQD (reference sequence). V was shortened by 3 bases and J by 0 bases, with 8 bases between the two germline ends. This CDR3 has 14 residues. CDR3 amino acids: CASSDRYNQETQYF. In DNA form, the CDR3 reads TGCGCCAGCAGTGATAGGTATAACCAAGAGACCCAGTACTTC.

In its sample, this clone was seen once. The chain has TRBV4-1 and TRBJ1-2; D is unresolved. Germline-derived CDR1 and CDR2 are MGHRA and YSYEKL. CDR3 length: 15 residues. The ends were cut back, 0 bases at V and 4 bases at J, with 12 bases in the middle. CDR3 sequence (DNA): TGCGCCAGCAGCCAAGATCGAGTCGACTTCTATGGCTACACCTTC. The encoded protein is CASSQDRVDFYGYTF.

CDR3 sequence: CSASSMGGPWYEQFF. As DNA, the CDR3 is TGCAGTGCTAGTTCAATGGGGGGGCCTTGGTATGAGCAGTTCTTC. The rearrangement joins TRBV20-1 to TRBJ2-1; a possible D gene is TRBD2 (7 bases). Germline values: CDR1 DFQATT, CDR2 SNEGSKA (reference sequence). Trimming removed 3 bases at V and 8 bases at J, with 20 bases between. CDR3 length equals 15 residues.

The genes are TRBV20-1 and TRBJ2-7; TRBD1 aligns across 9 bases. Unmatched junction bases numbered 2, after V lost 3 bases and J lost 2 bases. Germline CDR1 is DFQATT and CDR2 is SNEGSKA (reference sequence). This CDR3 is built from 13 residues. CDR3 residues: CSASRQGAYEQYF. The CDR3 DNA is TGCAGTGCTAGTCGACAGGGGGCCTACGAGCAGTACTTC.

CDR3 bases: TGTGCCAGCAGTCGGGACGGTGCCTACGAGCAGTACTTC. Amino acid sequence: CASSRDGAYEQYF. The genes are TRBV6-5 and TRBJ2-7, with D possibly called TRBD1 or TRBD2 (5 bases each). This CDR3 contains 13 residues. Germline V CDR1 and CDR2: MNHEY, SVGAGI. Trimming left V 5 bases short and J 2 bases short, with 10 bases between.

The chain links TRBV2 to TRBJ2-3; perhaps TRBD2 as D (6 bases). The germline gives CDR1 SNHLY, CDR2 FYNNEI. CDR3 length equals 13 residues. The germline V and J ends were trimmed by 7 bases and 3 bases, with 11 bases remaining between them. The CDR3 spells CASKRETTDTQYF. The CDR3 DNA follows: TGTGCCAGCAAACGGGAGACGACAGATACGCAGTATTTT. The full variable domain, in which reference TRBV2 and TRBJ2-3 provide the parts outside the CDR3, is EPEVTQTPSHQVTQMGQEVILRCVPISNHLYFYWYRQILGQKVEFLVSFYNNEISEKSEIFDDQFSVERPDGSNFTLKIRSTKLEDSAMYFCASKRETTDTQYFGPGTRLTVL.

A word on this clone: This CDR3 is also generated by other DNA sequences in the sample. The V call is TRBV7-2, the J call TRBJ1-3; D ambiguous. Germline CDR1 SGHTA, CDR2 FQGNSA. Trimming stripped 0 bases from V and 8 bases from J, with 11 bases between. This CDR3 region has 14 residues. CDR3 nucleotide sequence: TGTGCCAGCAGCTTAGCAGCCCAGTTGGACACCATATATTTT. Amino acids: CASSLAAQLDTIYF.

The genes are TRBV9 and TRBJ2-5; D not resolved. Germline values: CDR1 SGDLS, CDR2 YYNGEE. The V end lost 0 bases, the J end lost 6 bases, and 12 bases lay between the germline ends. The CDR3 runs 14 residues. The CDR3 region is CASSVGVAAQTQYF. In DNA form, the CDR3 reads TGTGCCAGCAGCGTAGGGGTAGCTGCGCAGACCCAGTACTTC.

This clone appeared a single time. The chain employs TRBV11-2 and TRBJ2-3, with a possible D match to TRBD1 (6 bases). The V gene's germline CDR1 is SGHAT and CDR2 FQNNGV. Trimming pared 1 base from V and 1 base from J, leaving 9 bases between. The CDR3 has 15 amino acids. CDR3 nucleotide sequence: TGTGCCAGCAGCTTAGTTCACAGGGGCACAGATACGCAGTATTTT. Amino acid sequence: CASSLVHRGTDTQYF.

V is TRBV18 and J is TRBJ2-7; D remains ambiguous. Germline V gives CDR1 KGHSH, CDR2 LQKENI. CDR3 size: 14 residues. V was clipped by 3 bases and J by 2 bases, with 11 bases between them. CDR3 loop: CASSPSSITYEQYF. The CDR3 nucleotides are TGTGCCAGCTCACCCTCCTCCATTACCTACGAGCAGTACTTC. The variable domain in full, completed from reference TRBV18 and TRBJ2-7, reads NAGVMQNPRHLVRRRGQEARLRCSPMKGHSHVYWYRQLPEEGLKFMVYLQKENIIDESGMPKERFSAEFPKEGPSILRIQQVVRGDSAAYFCASSPSSITYEQYFGPGTRLTVT.

This clone was recorded only once. The chain is built from TRBV4-2 and TRBJ1-2, with D unclear. Trimming left V 1 base short and J 8 bases short, with 14 bases between. This CDR3 spans 14 amino acids. CDR1 and CDR2 from the germline V gene are LGHNA and YNFKEQ. DNA for the CDR3: TGTGCCAGCAGCCAAGCCCCGGGATTCGGGGGCTACACCTTC. The encoded protein is CASSQAPGFGGYTF.

V gene TRBV29-1 combines with J gene TRBJ2-5; a possible D gene is TRBD1 (6 bases). The V end was cut by 5 bases, the J end by 4 bases, with 11 bases between. Germline V gene lookup returns CDR1 SQVTM and CDR2 ANQGSEA. This CDR3 has 12 amino acids. CDR3 DNA: TGCAGCGTTCGGACAGACGGAGAGACCCAGTACTTC. Protein sequence: CSVRTDGETQYF.